The entry that follows covers one T cell receptor beta chain sequence. These data come from a study of blood T cell repertoires in COVID-19. Overall study context: Spain, Italy and the United States supplied samples that represented acute and convalescent COVID-19.

TCRdb's copy holds only in-frame clones and misses some; the assay was immunoSEQ multiplex PCR. The table has 150,000 to 200,000 clones, around four fifths seen once. V lost 4 bases, J lost 6 bases, and 12 bases lay in between. The germline V gene encodes CDR1 SEHNR and CDR2 FQNEAQ (reference sequence). CDR3 length: 13 amino acids. The gene calls are TRBV7-9 and TRBJ1-1, with a possible D match to TRBD1 (5 bases). This clonotype originated in a man in his forties who had recovered from COVID-19. The sequenced sample was PBMCs or T cells enriched from blood (not recorded which). The CDR3 nucleotides are TGTGCCAGCAGCTACGGACATCTCGCTGAAGCTTTCTTT. It encodes CASSYGHLAEAFF.